This T cell receptor (beta chain) derives from a study of cytomegalovirus exposure and HLA in healthy donors. Both 60 Vbeta primers and 13 Jbeta primers went into the PCR. This table comes from immunoSEQ multiplex PCR, and its TCRdb copy is limited to in-frame clones, with some not included. The sample has some 160,000 clones, approximately 68% seen once. The ends were cut back, 11 bases at V and 3 bases at J, with 22 bases in the middle. The CDR3 covers 15 residues. Germline values: CDR1 MNHNS, CDR2 SASEGT. The sequenced sample consisted of PBMCs. The rearrangement joins TRBV6-1 to TRBJ1-2; D is perhaps TRBD1 (6 bases). The source of this sequence is a man aged 55-75 years in good health and CMV-seronegative. The CDR3 nucleotides read TGTGCCGCCTCCTGGGGGCCGACAAAGGACTATGGCTACACCTTC. Its translation is CAASWGPTKDYGYTF.